The clone carrying this T cell receptor beta chain appeared once. Its antigen remains unidentified. The data originate from a study of lymphopenia after photon versus proton radiotherapy. Generated by immunoSEQ multiplex PCR, the TCRdb table keeps only in-frame clones and is missing some. The sample includes about 45,000 clones, roughly 87% of them seen just once. Study-wide points: Oligoclonal CD8+ Temra expansion after nadir drove photon patients' diversity drop. Photon-treated patients lost naive T cells and TCR diversity; proton-treated stayed stable. Better survival with proton therapy was suggested as possible, not demonstrated. Post-nadir TCR diversity decline inversely tracked overall survival among those who died.

V trimming: 7 bases; J trimming: 4 bases; junction bases outside the gene matches: 11. The CDR3 has 16 residues. CDR1 MDHEN and CDR2 SYDVKM come from the germline V gene. The sequences come from peripheral blood, collected from a patient treated with photon-based radiotherapy. The chain recombines TRBV28 with TRBJ2-1, with 9 positions matching TRBD2. The origin of this receptor is a man between 35 and 55 years old with gastric cancer. The CDR3 coding sequence is TGTGCCAGCAAGACAGTTAGCGGGGGTGCATACAATGAGCAGTTCTTC. Translation: CASKTVSGGAYNEQFF. Full variable domain (remainder filled in from reference TRBV28 and TRBJ2-1): DVKVTQSSRYLVKRTGEKVFLECVQDMDHENMFWYRQDPGLGLRLIYFSYDVKMKEKGDIPEGYSVSREKKERFSLILESASTNQTSMYLCASKTVSGGAYNEQFFGPGTRLTVL.